The 3 T cell receptor beta chains below were found in one sample sequenced in a study of cytomegalovirus exposure and HLA in healthy donors. Both 60 Vbeta primers and 13 Jbeta primers went into the PCR. TCRdb's copy holds only in-frame clones and misses some; the assay was immunoSEQ multiplex PCR. The data hold more than 70,000 clones, with roughly two thirds observed a single time. The sample consisted of PBMCs. Receptor source: a man in his forties in good health and CMV-seropositive.

This clone showed up just once. The rearrangement links TRBV19 to TRBJ1-2; D remains ambiguous. CDR3 length: 14 amino acids. Germline V gives CDR1 LNHDA, CDR2 SQIVND (reference sequence). The V gene lost 0 bases and the J gene lost 2 bases, with 7 bases spanning the gap. The CDR3 protein is CASSIERANYGYTF. DNA of the CDR3: TGTGCCAGTAGTATAGAGAGGGCGAACTATGGCTACACCTTC.

The J gene is TRBJ2-7, the V gene TRBV28; D gene uncertain. In germline, CDR1 is MDHEN, CDR2 SYDVKM. The CDR3 has 12 residues. The germline V and J ends were trimmed by 5 bases and 3 bases, with 8 bases remaining between them. The CDR3 bases are TGTGCCAGCAGTGACTCCGTCTACGAGCAGTACTTC. It yields the protein CASSDSVYEQYF.

This clone was found a few times. The chain links TRBV5-4 to TRBJ2-2; 8 nucleotides match TRBD1. The V and J ends lost 3 bases and 6 bases, in that order; junction bases with no gene match: 7. The V gene's germline CDR1 is SGHNT and CDR2 YYREEE (reference sequence). This CDR3 is 15 amino acids long. The CDR3 DNA is TGTGCCAGCAGCTACCCAGGGGGCCAGTCCGGGGAGCTGTTTTTT. Translation: CASSYPGGQSGELFF. Full variable domain (missing parts from reference TRBV5-4 and TRBJ2-2): ETGVTQSPTHLIKTRGQQVTLRCSSQSGHNTVSWYQQALGQGPQFIFQYYREEENGRGNFPPRFSGLQFPNYSSELNVNALELDDSALYLCASSYPGGQSGELFFGEGSRLTVL.